A single sample is the source of the 26 T cell receptor beta chains below, sequenced in a study of Tregs in tolerant kidney transplant recipients. Mixed chimerism was transient after nonmyeloablative marrow transplants from related graft donors. Using immunoSEQ multiplex PCR, the repertoire was profiled, and TCRdb retains in-frame clones only, with some absent. The sample contains approximately 82,000 clones, over 85% of which appear only once. This specimen was CD4+ T cells from blood (PBMCs), taken 12 months after the transplant. Every receptor here comes from a human patient who received a combined kidney and bone marrow transplant. Part of the T cell pool may stem from the graft donor.

The rearrangement uses TRBV4-3 and TRBJ2-5; 9 bases line up with TRBD2. The J call may be incorrect, as the DNA end agrees better with TRBJ2-7. This CDR3 region has 15 residues. CDR1 is LGHNA, CDR2 YSLEER, per germline. This CDR3 is CASSQALTSGYEQYF. The CDR3 DNA sequence: TGCGCCAGCAGCCAAGCTTTGACTAGCGGTTACGAGCAGTACTTC.

With regard to this clone: This sample includes further DNA sequences coding for the same CDR3. The V call is TRBV5-5, the J call TRBJ1-6; D may be TRBD1 (5 bases). The CDR3 runs 16 residues. The V gene's germline CDR1 is SGHKS and CDR2 YYEKEE (reference sequence). The V gene lost 4 bases and the J gene lost 7 bases, with 18 bases spanning the gap. In nucleotides, the CDR3 is TGTGCCAGCAGCCCTCAAACCAGGGTTGAAAATTCACCCCTCCACTTT. It is translated as CASSPQTRVENSPLHF.

The chain employs TRBV5-1 and TRBJ2-7, with TRBD1 identical over 7 bases. Germline V CDR1 and CDR2: SGHRS, YFSETQ. V lost 0 bases, J lost 0 bases, and 12 bases stayed unmatched. The CDR3 length is 18 residues. The CDR3 is CASSLARQGRAYSYEQYF. The CDR3 nucleotides read TGCGCCAGCAGCTTGGCACGACAGGGACGCGCCTACTCCTACGAGCAGTACTTC.

The J gene is TRBJ2-1, the V gene TRBV7-2, with TRBD2 matching 7 bases. V lost 1 base and J lost 12; bases outside the gene matches: 3. The CDR3 length is 12 residues. CDR1 SGHTA and CDR2 FQGNSA come from the germline V gene. The CDR3 is CASSLVGGGQFF. As DNA, the CDR3 is TGTGCCAGCAGCTTAGTAGGCGGGGGGCAGTTCTTC.

V is TRBV5-1 and J is TRBJ1-1, with 7 bases aligning to TRBD1. CDR3 size: 16 residues. V trimming: 0 bases; J trimming: 3 bases; junction bases outside the gene matches: 8. Germline CDR1 SGHRS, CDR2 YFSETQ. The CDR3 is CASSLETGWRHTEAFF. CDR3 nucleotide sequence: TGCGCCAGCAGCTTGGAGACAGGGTGGAGACACACTGAAGCTTTCTTT.

This chain joins TRBV18 and TRBJ2-6, with 7 nucleotides matching TRBD1. Germline trimming cut 2 bases from V and 4 bases from J; bases unmatched to any gene: 14. This CDR3 contains 19 residues. Per the germline V gene, CDR1 is KGHSH and CDR2 is LQKENI. The CDR3 here is CASSPLRIQGSAGANVLTF. CDR3 sequence (DNA): TGTGCCAGCTCACCATTACGAATACAGGGGTCGGCCGGGGCCAACGTCCTGACTTTC.

This clone was counted a single time. The J gene is TRBJ1-1, the V gene TRBV5-1; D gene unclear. The V and J ends lost 5 bases and 0 bases respectively, with 17 bases between them. The CDR3 has 16 residues. In germline, CDR1 is SGHRS, CDR2 YFSETQ. CDR3 DNA: TGCGCCAGCAGACCTACCTTCCAGGTAGTGAACACTGAAGCTTTCTTT. Translated: CASRPTFQVVNTEAFF.

The chain joins TRBV5-1 to TRBJ2-2, with D perhaps matching TRBD2 (5 bases). This CDR3 is built from 16 residues. V was shortened by 0 bases and J by 2 bases, with 11 bases between the two germline ends. The V gene's germline CDR1 is SGHRS and CDR2 YFSETQ. CDR3: CASSLGRLANTGELFF. CDR3 DNA: TGCGCCAGCAGCTTGGGCCGGCTAGCCAACACCGGGGAGCTGTTTTTT.

The chain joins TRBV29-1 to TRBJ2-7; 12 nucleotides line up with TRBD2. The CDR3 length is 13 residues. V shed 6 bases, J shed 4 bases, and the junction held 4 bases outside the gene matches. The germline V gene has CDR1 SQVTM and CDR2 ANQGSEA. CDR3: CSVTTSGSYEQYF. CDR3 in DNA: TGCAGCGTCACGACTAGCGGGAGTTACGAGCAGTACTTC.

V and J are TRBV7-9 and TRBJ2-7; 14 bases fit TRBD2. Germline trimming cut 5 bases from V and 7 bases from J; bases unmatched to any gene: 10. Per the germline V gene, CDR1 is SEHNR and CDR2 is FQNEAQ (reference sequence). This CDR3 comprises 16 residues. Here the CDR3 DNA reads TGTGCCAGCAGCCCCCAGGGACTAGCGGGGGCGGGGGAGCAGTACTTC. Translation: CASSPQGLAGAGEQYF.

The chain has TRBV27 and TRBJ2-3; 9 nucleotides agree with TRBD2. V shed 5 bases, J shed 2 bases, and the junction held 5 bases outside the gene matches. Germline assignment: CDR1 MNHEY and CDR2 SMNVEV (reference sequence). The CDR3 length is 15 residues. The chain's CDR3 is CASSLSGGPTDTQYF. CDR3 sequence (DNA): TGTGCCAGCAGTCTTAGCGGGGGACCCACAGATACGCAGTATTTT.

The chain has TRBV7-2 and TRBJ2-7; D is perhaps TRBD1 (6 bases). Germline V gene sequence: CDR1 SGHTA, CDR2 FQGNSA. With 4 bases removed from V and 6 bases from J, the gap between germline ends came to 13 bases. The CDR3 runs 13 residues. The CDR3 DNA reads as TGTGCCAGCAGCTCAACAGGGTATCTCGAGCAGTACTTC. Its translation: CASSSTGYLEQYF.

This clone was counted once. This chain joins TRBV11-2 and TRBJ2-5; 7 bases match TRBD1. Germline assignment: CDR1 SGHAT and CDR2 FQNNGV. This CDR3 contains 15 residues. V lost 8 bases, J lost 4 bases, and 13 bases stayed unmatched. This chain's CDR3 is CASGTIGGPGETQYF. CDR3 nucleotide sequence: TGTGCCAGCGGCACTATAGGGGGCCCCGGAGAGACCCAGTACTTC. The full variable domain, with the rest looked up from reference TRBV11-2 and TRBJ2-5, is EAGVAQSPRYKIIEKRQSVAFWCNPISGHATLYWYQQILGQGPKLLIQFQNNGVVDDSQLPKDRFSAERLKGVDSTLKIQPAKLEDSAVYLCASGTIGGPGETQYFGPGTRLLVL.

This clone was seen only once. The V gene is TRBV5-1, the J gene TRBJ2-5, with 8 positions matching TRBD2. From germline, CDR1 is SGHRS and CDR2 YFSETQ. The CDR3 has 14 amino acids. V lost 2 bases to trimming and J lost 3 bases; unmatched junction nucleotides: 3. The CDR3 spells CASSLTGREETQYF. In nucleotides, the CDR3 is TGCGCCAGCAGCTTAACCGGGAGGGAAGAGACCCAGTACTTC.

The chain recombines TRBV5-1 with TRBJ2-2; TRBD2 aligns across 9 bases. Germline values: CDR1 SGHRS, CDR2 YFSETQ. V shed 1 base, J shed 1 base, and the junction held 11 bases outside the gene matches. This CDR3 region has 19 residues. CDR3 sequence reads: CASSLMSPAGGQNTGELFF. CDR3 DNA sequence: TGCGCCAGCAGCTTGATGAGTCCAGCGGGGGGACAGAACACCGGGGAGCTGTTTTTT.

The rearrangement joins TRBV4-3 to TRBJ2-1; 8 bases line up with TRBD2. The CDR3 is 15 amino acids. Germline CDR1 LGHNA, CDR2 YSLEER. The V and J ends lost 4 bases and 7 bases, in that order; junction bases with no gene match: 9. The CDR3: CASSRTSGVDNEQFF. In DNA, the CDR3 is TGCGCCAGCAGCCGTACTAGCGGAGTGGATAATGAGCAGTTCTTC.

The V and J genes are TRBV15 and TRBJ2-1; a possible D gene is TRBD1 (5 bases). V lost 5 bases and J 0 bases, leaving 11 bases between the germline ends. CDR1 and CDR2 (germline): LNHNV, YYDKDF (reference sequence). CDR3 length: 15 amino acids. CDR3 protein: CATSAGPNSYNEQFF. CDR3 nucleotide sequence: TGTGCCACCAGCGCAGGGCCAAACTCCTACAATGAGCAGTTCTTC.

J is TRBJ2-7 and V is TRBV30, with 8 bases lining up with TRBD2. Trimming at V came to 8 bases and at J to 6 bases, leaving 9 bases not matched to a gene. The CDR3 contains 12 residues. The germline gives CDR1 GTSNPN, CDR2 SVGIG (reference sequence). Here the CDR3 reads CARGQRETEQYF. The CDR3 bases are TGTGCCCGAGGGCAGCGGGAGACCGAGCAGTACTTC.

In its sample, this clone was seen once. The rearrangement joins TRBV5-6 to TRBJ2-5, with TRBD2 matching 7 bases. J gave up 6 bases and V 6 bases, and 14 bases lay outside the gene matches. The CDR3 is 15 amino acids. Germline V lookup: CDR1 SGHDT, CDR2 YYEEEE. The CDR3 nucleotides read TGTGCCAGCACCTCCGGGGGAGGGGCGGGAAAGACCCAGTACTTC. This encodes CASTSGGGAGKTQYF.

This chain joins TRBV21-1 and TRBJ2-7; the listed D gene, TRBD1, was not tested against the DNA. TRBV21-1 is shown as a pseudogene. The CDR3 is 15 residues long. The CDR3 region has the DNA TGTGCCAGCGGAGGGGACAGGGTAATCGGCTACGAGCAGTACTTC. Its protein product is CASGGDRVIGYEQYF.

The chain joins TRBV11-2 to TRBJ2-7; D unresolved. V was pared by 1 base and J by 8 bases, with 18 bases between. Germline assignment: CDR1 SGHAT and CDR2 FQNNGV. The CDR3 runs 15 residues. CDR3 in amino acids: CASSLAGRSLSKQYF. The CDR3 DNA reads as TGTGCCAGCAGCTTAGCAGGTAGGTCCCTAAGTAAGCAGTACTTC.

The rearrangement links TRBV18 to TRBJ2-1, with 10 bases lining up with TRBD2. Losses at the gene ends were 2 bases for V and 6 bases for J; bases not matched to a gene: 4. CDR1 and CDR2 (germline): KGHSH, LQKENI. This CDR3 is 15 amino acids long. CDR3 protein: CASSPRTSGSNEQFF. As DNA, the CDR3 is TGTGCCAGCTCACCAAGGACTAGCGGCTCCAATGAGCAGTTCTTC.

V usage is TRBV6-6 and J usage is TRBJ2-4; 11 bases align to TRBD1. The germline V gene has CDR1 MNHNY and CDR2 SVGAGI (reference sequence). After removal of 8 bases from V and 8 bases from J, the junction contained 8 bases not matched to a gene. The length of the CDR3 is 14 residues. Here the CDR3 DNA reads TGTGCCAGCTACTCCGGGACAGGGGGGGACATTCAGTACTTC. It encodes CASYSGTGGDIQYF.

The chain carries TRBV30 and TRBJ2-6; the D is unclear. Germline lookup yields CDR1 GTSNPN and CDR2 SVGIG (reference sequence). Trimming cost V 0 bases and J 0 bases, with 3 bases left between them. This CDR3 has 14 amino acids. CDR3 DNA sequence: TGTGCCTGGAGTGTACACTCTGGGGCCAACGTCCTGACTTTC. Protein sequence: CAWSVHSGANVLTF.

This chain uses TRBV21-1 with TRBJ2-2; the table calls TRBD2, which could not be checked here. TRBV21-1 constitutes a pseudogene. The CDR3 spans 18 residues. CDR3 DNA: TGTGCCAGCAGCAATTATAATAGCGGGGCATCGAACACCGGGGAGCTGTTTTTT. Translated, it gives CASSNYNSGASNTGELFF.

V is TRBV5-1 and J is TRBJ2-5; the match to TRBD2 covers 8 bases. The V gene end was trimmed by 0 bases and the J gene end by 5 bases; junction bases not matched to a gene: 24. The CDR3 length is 21 residues. Germline V lookup: CDR1 SGHRS, CDR2 YFSETQ. CDR3 coding DNA: TGCGCCAGCAGCTTGGCCCCCGCGGGGGGCTCGGCCATGCAATCCGGGGAGACCCAGTACTTC. Translated: CASSLAPAGGSAMQSGETQYF.